This TCR beta chain was profiled in a study of blood T cell repertoires in COVID-19. Study-level background: Collection of acute and convalescent COVID-19 samples took place in the United States, Italy and Spain.

Method: immunoSEQ multiplex PCR; TCRdb's copy keeps in-frame clones and lacks some. The sample shows around 140,000 clones, roughly nine tenths of them seen only once. V lost 4 bases, J lost 3 bases, and 9 bases stayed unmatched. Germline V gene sequence: CDR1 SGHVS, CDR2 FNYEAQ. CDR3 length equals 16 residues. The sequenced material came from peripheral blood. V usage is TRBV7-6 and J usage is TRBJ2-1; 7 positions agree with TRBD1. The clonotype comes from a human donor in a cohort sampled during active COVID-19. The CDR3 spells CASSWAGTAVYNEQFF. The CDR3 DNA follows: TGTGCCAGCAGCTGGGCCGGGACAGCGGTCTACAATGAGCAGTTCTTC.